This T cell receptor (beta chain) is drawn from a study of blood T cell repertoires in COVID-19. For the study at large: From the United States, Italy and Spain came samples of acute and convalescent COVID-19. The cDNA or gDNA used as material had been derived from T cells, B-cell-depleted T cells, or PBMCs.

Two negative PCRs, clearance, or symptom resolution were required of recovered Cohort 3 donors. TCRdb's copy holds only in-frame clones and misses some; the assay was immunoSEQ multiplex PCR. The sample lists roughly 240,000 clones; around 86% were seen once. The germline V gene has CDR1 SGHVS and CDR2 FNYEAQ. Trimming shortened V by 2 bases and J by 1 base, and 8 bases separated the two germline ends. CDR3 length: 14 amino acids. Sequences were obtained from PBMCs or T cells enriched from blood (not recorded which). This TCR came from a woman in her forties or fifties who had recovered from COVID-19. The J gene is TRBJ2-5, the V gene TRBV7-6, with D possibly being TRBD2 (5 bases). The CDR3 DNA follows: TGTGCCAGCAGCTTATTCCGGGGCCAAGAGACCCAGTACTTC. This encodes CASSLFRGQETQYF. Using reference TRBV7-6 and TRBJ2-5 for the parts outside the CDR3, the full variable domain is GAGVSQSPRYKVTKRGQDVALRCDPISGHVSLYWYRQALGQGPEFLTYFNYEAQQDKSGLPNDRFSAERPEGSISTLTIQRTEQRDSAMYRCASSLFRGQETQYFGPGTRLLVL.